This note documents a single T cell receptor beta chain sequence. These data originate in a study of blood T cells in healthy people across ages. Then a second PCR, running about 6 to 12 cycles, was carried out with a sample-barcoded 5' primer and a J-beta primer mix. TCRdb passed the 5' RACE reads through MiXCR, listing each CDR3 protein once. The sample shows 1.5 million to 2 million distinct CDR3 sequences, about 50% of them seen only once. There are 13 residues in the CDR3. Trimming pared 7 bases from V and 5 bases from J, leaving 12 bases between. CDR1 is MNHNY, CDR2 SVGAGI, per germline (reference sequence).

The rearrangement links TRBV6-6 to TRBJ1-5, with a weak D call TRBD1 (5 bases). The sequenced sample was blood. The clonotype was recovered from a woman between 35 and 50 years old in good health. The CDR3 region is CASTSIRDQPQHF. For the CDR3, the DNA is TGTGCCAGCACCTCAATCAGGGATCAGCCCCAGCATTTT.